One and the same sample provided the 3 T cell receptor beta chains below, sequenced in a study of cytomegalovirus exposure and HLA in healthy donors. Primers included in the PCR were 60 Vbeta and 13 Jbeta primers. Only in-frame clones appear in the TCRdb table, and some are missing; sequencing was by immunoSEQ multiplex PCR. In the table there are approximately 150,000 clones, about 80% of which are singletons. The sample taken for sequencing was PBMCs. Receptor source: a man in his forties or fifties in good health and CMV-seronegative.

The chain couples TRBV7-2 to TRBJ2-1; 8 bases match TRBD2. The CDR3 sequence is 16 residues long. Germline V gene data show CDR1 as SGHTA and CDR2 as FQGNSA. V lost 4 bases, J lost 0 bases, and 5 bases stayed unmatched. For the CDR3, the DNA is TGTGCCAGCAGCTCTTTAGCGGGGAGCTCCTACAATGAGCAGTTCTTC. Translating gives CASSSLAGSSYNEQFF. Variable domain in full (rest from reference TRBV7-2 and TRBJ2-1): GAGVSQSPSNKVTEKGKDVELRCDPISGHTALYWYRQSLGQGLEFLIYFQGNSAPDKSGLPSDRFSAERTGGSVSTLTIQRTQQEDSAVYLCASSSLAGSSYNEQFFGPGTRLTVL.

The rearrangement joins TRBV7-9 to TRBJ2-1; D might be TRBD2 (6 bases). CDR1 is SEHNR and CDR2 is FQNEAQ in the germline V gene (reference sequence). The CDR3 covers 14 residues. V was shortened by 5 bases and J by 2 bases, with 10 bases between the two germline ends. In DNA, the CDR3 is TGTGCCAGCAGCGTTACTAGCCCCTACAATGAGCAGTTCTTC. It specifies CASSVTSPYNEQFF.

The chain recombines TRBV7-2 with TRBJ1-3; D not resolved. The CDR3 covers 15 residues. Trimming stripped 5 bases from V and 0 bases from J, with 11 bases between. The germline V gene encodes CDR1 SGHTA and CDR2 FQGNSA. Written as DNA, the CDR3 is TGTGCCAGCAGCGTTGACGGGAGCTCTGGAAACACCATATATTTT. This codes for CASSVDGSSGNTIYF.